This T cell receptor (beta chain) was sequenced during a study of cytomegalovirus exposure and HLA in healthy donors. Study-level background: A data release that came early held some 84 million unique TCRs from HLA-typed donors. Notes on the study in general: It is likely that the observed cluster of highly shared sequence variants was a sequencing artifact. Presence/absence comparisons presumed near-even sequencing depth among donors. A link between a missense DCLRE1C variant and TCR beta V- and J-gene trimming emerged from a later analysis.

PCR employed 60 Vbeta and 13 Jbeta primers. Assay: immunoSEQ multiplex PCR; the TCRdb copy retains only in-frame clones and omits some. This table holds about 150,000 clones, 60% to 85% found once. The ends lost 0 bases at V and 4 bases at J; junction bases unmatched: 7. This CDR3 contains 16 residues. CDR1 and CDR2 from the germline V gene are SGHNT and YYREEE (reference sequence). This clone has just one count. Its antigen is as yet unknown. This sequence joins TRBV5-4 and TRBJ2-5; TRBD2 aligns across 9 bases. Sequenced input: PBMCs. This TCR was sampled from a woman aged 40 to 49 in good health and CMV-seronegative. The CDR3 region is CASSLAGGRAAETQYF. CDR3 coding DNA: TGTGCCAGCAGCTTGGCGGGCGGGAGGGCCGCAGAGACCCAGTACTTC.